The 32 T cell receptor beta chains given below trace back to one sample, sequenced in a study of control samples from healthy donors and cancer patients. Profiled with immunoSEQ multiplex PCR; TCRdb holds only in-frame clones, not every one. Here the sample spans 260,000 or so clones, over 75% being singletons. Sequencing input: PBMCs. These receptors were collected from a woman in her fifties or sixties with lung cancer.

CDR3 loop: CASSLKSQETQYF. For the CDR3, the DNA is TGTGCCAGCAGCTTGAAGTCGCAAGAGACCCAGTACTTC. This chain connects TRBV5-4 to TRBJ2-5; D gene unclear. The CDR3 spans 13 residues. Germline values: CDR1 SGHNT, CDR2 YYREEE (reference sequence). V lost 1 base and J 2 bases, leaving 6 bases between the germline ends.

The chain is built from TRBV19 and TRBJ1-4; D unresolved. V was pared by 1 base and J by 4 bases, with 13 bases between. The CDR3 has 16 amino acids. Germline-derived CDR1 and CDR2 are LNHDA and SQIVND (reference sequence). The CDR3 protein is CASSIGSLRGNEKLFF. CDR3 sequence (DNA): TGTGCCAGTAGTATAGGGTCCCTTCGCGGTAATGAAAAACTGTTTTTT.

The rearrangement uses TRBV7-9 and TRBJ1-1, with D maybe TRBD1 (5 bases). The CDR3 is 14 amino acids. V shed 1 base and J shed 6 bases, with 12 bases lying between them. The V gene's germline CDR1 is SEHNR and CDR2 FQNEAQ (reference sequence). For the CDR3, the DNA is TGTGCCAGCAGCTTAGATCGGGGGAGCGCTGAAGCTTTCTTT. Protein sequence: CASSLDRGSAEAFF. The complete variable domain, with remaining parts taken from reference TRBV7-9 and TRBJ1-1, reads DTGVSQNPRHKITKRGQNVTFRCDPISEHNRLYWYRQTLGQGPEFLTYFQNEAQLEKSRLLSDRFSAERPKGSFSTLEIQRTEQGDSAMYLCASSLDRGSAEAFFGQGTRLTVV.

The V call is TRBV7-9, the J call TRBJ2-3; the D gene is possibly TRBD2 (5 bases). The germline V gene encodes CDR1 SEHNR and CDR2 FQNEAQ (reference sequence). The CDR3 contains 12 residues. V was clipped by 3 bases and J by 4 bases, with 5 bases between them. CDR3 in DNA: TGTGCCAGCAGCTTCGGGGCAGATACGCAGTATTTT. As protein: CASSFGADTQYF.

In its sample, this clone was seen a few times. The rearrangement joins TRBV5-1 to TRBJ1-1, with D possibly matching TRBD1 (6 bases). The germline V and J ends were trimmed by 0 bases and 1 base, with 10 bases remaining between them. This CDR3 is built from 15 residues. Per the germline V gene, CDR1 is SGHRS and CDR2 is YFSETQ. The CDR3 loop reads CASSLDSGANTEAFF. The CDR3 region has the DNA TGCGCCAGCAGCTTGGACTCGGGGGCGAACACTGAAGCTTTCTTT.

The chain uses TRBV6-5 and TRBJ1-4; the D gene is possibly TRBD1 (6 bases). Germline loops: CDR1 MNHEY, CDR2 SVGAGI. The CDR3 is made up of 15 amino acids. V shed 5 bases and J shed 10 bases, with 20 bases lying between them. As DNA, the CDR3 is TGTGCCAGCAGTCTCCGGACGGGGGCCGAGGGAAAACTGTTTTTT. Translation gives CASSLRTGAEGKLFF.

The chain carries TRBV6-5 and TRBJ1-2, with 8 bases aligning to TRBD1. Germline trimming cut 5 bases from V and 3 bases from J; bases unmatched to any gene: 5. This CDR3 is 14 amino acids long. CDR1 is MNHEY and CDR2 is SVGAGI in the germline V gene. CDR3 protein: CASSPGGADYGYTF. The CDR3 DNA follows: TGTGCCAGCAGTCCAGGGGGCGCGGACTATGGCTACACCTTC.

This chain's CDR3 is CASSDGGFRTKAFF. For the CDR3, the DNA is TGTGCCAGCAGTGATGGGGGTTTTAGGACGAAAGCTTTCTTT. The rearrangement joins TRBV6-1 to TRBJ1-1, with a tentative D call TRBD1 (5 bases). Trimming removed 3 bases at V and 9 bases at J, with 17 bases between. The germline CDR1 and CDR2 sequences are MNHNS and SASEGT. The CDR3 spans 14 residues.

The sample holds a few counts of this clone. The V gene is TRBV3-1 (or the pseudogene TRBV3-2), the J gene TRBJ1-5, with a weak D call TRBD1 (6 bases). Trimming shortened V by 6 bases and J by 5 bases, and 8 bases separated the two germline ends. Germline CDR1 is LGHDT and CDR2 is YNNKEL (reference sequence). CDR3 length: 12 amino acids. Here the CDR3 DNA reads TGTGCCAGCAGACAGGGAGATCAGCCCCAGCATTTT. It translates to CASRQGDQPQHF.

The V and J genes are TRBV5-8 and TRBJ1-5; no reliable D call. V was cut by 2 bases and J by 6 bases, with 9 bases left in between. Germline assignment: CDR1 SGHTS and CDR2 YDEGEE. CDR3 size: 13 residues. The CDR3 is CASSFAPVQPQHF. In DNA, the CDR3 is TGTGCCAGCAGCTTTGCCCCAGTTCAGCCCCAGCATTTT.

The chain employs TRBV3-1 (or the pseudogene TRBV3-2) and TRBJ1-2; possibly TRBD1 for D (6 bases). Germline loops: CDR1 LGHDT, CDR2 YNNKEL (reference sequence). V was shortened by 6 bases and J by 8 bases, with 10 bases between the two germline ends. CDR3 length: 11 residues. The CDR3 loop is CASRNREGYTF. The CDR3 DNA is TGTGCCAGCAGAAACAGGGAAGGCTACACCTTC.

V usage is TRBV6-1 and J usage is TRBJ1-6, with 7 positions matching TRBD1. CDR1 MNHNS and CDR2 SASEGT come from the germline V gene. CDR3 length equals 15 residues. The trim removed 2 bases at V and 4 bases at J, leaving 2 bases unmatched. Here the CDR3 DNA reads TGTGCCAGCAGTGAAAACAGGGGATATAATTCACCCCTCCACTTT. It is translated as CASSENRGYNSPLHF.

CDR3 nucleotide sequence: TGTGCCAGCAGCTCCGGGACTCAGAACACTGAAGCTTTCTTT. Protein product: CASSSGTQNTEAFF. The chain recombines TRBV7-9 with TRBJ1-1; perhaps TRBD1 as D (5 bases). This CDR3 has 14 residues. Germline V gene lookup returns CDR1 SEHNR and CDR2 FQNEAQ (reference sequence). The ends were cut back, 4 bases at V and 1 base at J, with 10 bases in the middle.

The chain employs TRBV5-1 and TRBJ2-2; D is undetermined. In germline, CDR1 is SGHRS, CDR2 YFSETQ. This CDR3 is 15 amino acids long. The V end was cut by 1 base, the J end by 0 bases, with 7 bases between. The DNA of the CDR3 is TGCGCCAGCAGCTTGTCAACAGCGAACACCGGGGAGCTGTTTTTT. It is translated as CASSLSTANTGELFF.

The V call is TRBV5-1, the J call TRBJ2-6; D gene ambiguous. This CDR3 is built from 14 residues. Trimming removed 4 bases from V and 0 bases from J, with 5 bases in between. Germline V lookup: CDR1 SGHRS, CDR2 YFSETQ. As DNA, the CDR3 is TGCGCCAGCAGCACCAACTCTGGGGCCAACGTCCTGACTTTC. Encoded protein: CASSTNSGANVLTF.

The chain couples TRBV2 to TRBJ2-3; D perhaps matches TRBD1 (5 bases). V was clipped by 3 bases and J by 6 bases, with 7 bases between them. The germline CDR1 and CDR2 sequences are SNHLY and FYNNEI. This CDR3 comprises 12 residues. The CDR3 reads CASSENRDTQYF. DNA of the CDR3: TGTGCCAGCAGTGAGAACAGGGATACGCAGTATTTT.

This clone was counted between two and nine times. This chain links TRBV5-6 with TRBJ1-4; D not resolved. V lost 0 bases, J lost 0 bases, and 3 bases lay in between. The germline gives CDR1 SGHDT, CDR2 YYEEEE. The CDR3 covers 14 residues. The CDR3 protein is CASSLVATNEKLFF. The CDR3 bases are TGTGCCAGCAGCTTGGTTGCAACTAATGAAAAACTGTTTTTT.

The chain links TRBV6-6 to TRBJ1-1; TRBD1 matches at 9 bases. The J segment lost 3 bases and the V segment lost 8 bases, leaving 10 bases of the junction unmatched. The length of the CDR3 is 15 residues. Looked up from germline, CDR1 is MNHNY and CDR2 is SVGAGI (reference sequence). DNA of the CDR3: TGTGCCAGCCACCCATGGACAGGGGAAGACACTGAAGCTTTCTTT. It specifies CASHPWTGEDTEAFF.

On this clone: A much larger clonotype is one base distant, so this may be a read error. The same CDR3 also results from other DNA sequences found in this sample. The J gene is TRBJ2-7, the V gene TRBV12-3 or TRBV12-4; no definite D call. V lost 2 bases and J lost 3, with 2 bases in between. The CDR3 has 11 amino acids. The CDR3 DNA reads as TGTGCCAGCAGTTTAAACTACGAGCAGTACTTC. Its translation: CASSLNYEQYF.

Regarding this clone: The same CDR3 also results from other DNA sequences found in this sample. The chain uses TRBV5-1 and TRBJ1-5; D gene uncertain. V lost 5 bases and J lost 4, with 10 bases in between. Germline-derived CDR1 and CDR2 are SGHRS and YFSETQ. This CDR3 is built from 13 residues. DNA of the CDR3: TGCGCCAGCAGTCTGGACGGTAATCAGCCCCAGCATTTT. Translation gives CASSLDGNQPQHF.

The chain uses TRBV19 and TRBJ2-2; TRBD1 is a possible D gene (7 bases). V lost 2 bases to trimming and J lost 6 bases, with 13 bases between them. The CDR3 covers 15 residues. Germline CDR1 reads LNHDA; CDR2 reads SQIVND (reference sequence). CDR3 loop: CASSISAGGSGELFF. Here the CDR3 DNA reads TGTGCCAGTAGTATATCGGCAGGGGGGTCCGGGGAGCTGTTTTTT. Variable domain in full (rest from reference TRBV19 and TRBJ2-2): DGGITQSPKYLFRKEGQNVTLSCEQNLNHDAMYWYRQDPGQGLRLIYYSQIVNDFQKGDIAEGYSVSREKKESFPLTVTSAQKNPTAFYLCASSISAGGSGELFFGEGSRLTVL.

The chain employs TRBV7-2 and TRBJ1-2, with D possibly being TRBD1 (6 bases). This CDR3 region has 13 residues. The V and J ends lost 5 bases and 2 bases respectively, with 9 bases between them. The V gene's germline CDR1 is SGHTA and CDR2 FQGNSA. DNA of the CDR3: TGTGCCAGCAGCGGACAGCAGAACTATGGCTACACCTTC. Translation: CASSGQQNYGYTF.

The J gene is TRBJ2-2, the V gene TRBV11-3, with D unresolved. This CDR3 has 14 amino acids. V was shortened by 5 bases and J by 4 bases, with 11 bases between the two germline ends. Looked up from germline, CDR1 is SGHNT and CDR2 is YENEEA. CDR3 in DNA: TGTGCCAGCAGCGAAGACTTCTCCACCGGGGAGCTGTTTTTT. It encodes CASSEDFSTGELFF.

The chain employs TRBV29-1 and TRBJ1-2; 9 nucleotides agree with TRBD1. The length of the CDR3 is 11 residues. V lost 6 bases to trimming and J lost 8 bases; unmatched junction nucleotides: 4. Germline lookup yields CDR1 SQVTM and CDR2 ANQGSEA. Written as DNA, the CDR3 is TGCAGCGTGGGGACAGGGTACGGCTACACCTTC. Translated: CSVGTGYGYTF.

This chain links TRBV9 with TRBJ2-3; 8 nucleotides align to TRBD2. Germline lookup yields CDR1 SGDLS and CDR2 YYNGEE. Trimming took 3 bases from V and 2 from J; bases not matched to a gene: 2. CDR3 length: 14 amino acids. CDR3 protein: CASSGSGTTDTQYF. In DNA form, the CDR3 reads TGTGCCAGCAGCGGTAGCGGGACCACAGATACGCAGTATTTT.

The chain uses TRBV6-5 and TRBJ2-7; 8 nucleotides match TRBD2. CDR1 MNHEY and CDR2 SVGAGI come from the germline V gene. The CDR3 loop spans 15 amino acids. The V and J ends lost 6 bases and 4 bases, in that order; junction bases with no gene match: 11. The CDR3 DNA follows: TGTGCCAGCAGAGCCGGGACTAGTATTTTTTACGAGCAGTACTTC. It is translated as CASRAGTSIFYEQYF.

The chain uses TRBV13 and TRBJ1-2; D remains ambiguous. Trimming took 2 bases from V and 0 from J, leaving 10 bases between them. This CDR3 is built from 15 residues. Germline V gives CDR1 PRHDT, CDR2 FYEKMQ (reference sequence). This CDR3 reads CASSLSINTNYGYTF. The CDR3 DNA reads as TGTGCCAGCAGCTTATCCATCAACACTAACTATGGCTACACCTTC. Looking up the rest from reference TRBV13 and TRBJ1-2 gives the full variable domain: AAGVIQSPRHLIKEKRETATLKCYPIPRHDTVYWYQQGPGQDPQFLISFYEKMQSDKGSIPDRFSAQQFSDYHSELNMSSLELGDSALYFCASSLSINTNYGYTFGSGTRLTVV.

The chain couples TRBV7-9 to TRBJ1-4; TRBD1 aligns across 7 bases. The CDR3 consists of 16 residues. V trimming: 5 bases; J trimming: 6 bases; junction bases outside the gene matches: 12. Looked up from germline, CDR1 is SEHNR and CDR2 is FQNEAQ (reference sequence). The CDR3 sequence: CASSPGSRGGDEKLFF. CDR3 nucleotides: TGTGCCAGCAGCCCCGGCTCCAGGGGGGGGGATGAAAAACTGTTTTTT.

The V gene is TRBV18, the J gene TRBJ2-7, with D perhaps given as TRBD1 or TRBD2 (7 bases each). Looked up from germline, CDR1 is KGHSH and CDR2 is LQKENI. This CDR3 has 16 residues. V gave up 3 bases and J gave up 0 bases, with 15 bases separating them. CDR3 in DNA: TGTGCCAGCTCACCGGGAGGGGGCTCGAGCTCCTACGAGCAGTACTTC. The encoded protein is CASSPGGGSSSYEQYF.

The CDR3 DNA is TGCGCCAGCAGCTTGTGGAGCCCCCCGAGGGAGCAGTACTTC. Translating it yields CASSLWSPPREQYF. V usage is TRBV5-1 and J usage is TRBJ2-7; unclear D gene. The CDR3 length is 14 residues. Germline CDR1 and CDR2: SGHRS and YFSETQ. V was clipped by 1 base and J by 7 bases, with 15 bases between them.

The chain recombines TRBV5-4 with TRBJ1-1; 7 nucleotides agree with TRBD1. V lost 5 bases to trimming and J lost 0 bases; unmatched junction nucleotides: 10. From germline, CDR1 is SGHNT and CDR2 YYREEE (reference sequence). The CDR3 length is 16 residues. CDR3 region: CASSSGGQVMNTEAFF. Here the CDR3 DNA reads TGTGCCAGCAGTTCCGGAGGACAGGTTATGAACACTGAAGCTTTCTTT.

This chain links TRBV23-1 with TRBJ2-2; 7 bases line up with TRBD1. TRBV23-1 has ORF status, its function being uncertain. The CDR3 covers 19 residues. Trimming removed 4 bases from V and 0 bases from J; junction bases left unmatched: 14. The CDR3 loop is CASSRGTEHLPPNTGELFF. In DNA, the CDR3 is TGCGCCAGCAGTCGTGGGACAGAGCATCTCCCCCCGAACACCGGGGAGCTGTTTTTT.